Listed below are T cell receptor beta chains from one sample, sequenced in a study of shared clonotypes between healthy human individuals. Assay: immunoSEQ multiplex PCR; the TCRdb copy retains only in-frame clones and omits some. This table has about 600,000 clones, less than 98% appearing once. The sequencing input was naive CD4+ T cells sorted from blood. The receptor set was obtained from a woman in her 30s in good health. CDR3s include the opening cysteine and the closing phenylalanine or tryptophan. The D gene is left open where the match is weak. The size field is filled for only some rows; it gives once, few, many or a size class.

size: NA; D: NA; J: TRBJ2-2; V: TRBV7-7; DNA: TGTGCCAGCAGCCCCAGGGCGGTGGACACCGGGGAGCTGTTTTTT; CDR3: CASSPRAVDTGELFF
size: NA; D: TRBD1; J: TRBJ1-2; V: TRBV5-4; DNA: TGTGCCAGCAGCCCCGGACAGGGGGCGTTAGGCTATGGCTACACCTTC; CDR3: CASSPGQGALGYGYTF
size: NA; D: NA; J: TRBJ1-3; V: TRBV11-3; DNA: TGTGCCTGTCCGGGAGAAAAAGCCCTAAACACCATATATTTT; CDR3: CACPGEKALNTIYF
size: NA; D: NA; J: TRBJ2-1; V: TRBV5-6; DNA: TGTGCCAGCAGCTTGGATAGGGTAAACAATGAGCAGTTCTTC; CDR3: CASSLDRVNNEQFF
size: once; D: NA; J: TRBJ2-3; V: TRBV5-1; DNA: TGCGCCAGCAGCATGGGAGACAAATCCACAGATACGCAGTATTTT; CDR3: CASSMGDKSTDTQYF
size: NA; D: TRBD1; J: TRBJ2-7; V: TRBV6-6; DNA: TGTGCCAGCAGTACCAGGGGGTCCATGTCTTACGAGCAGTACTTC; CDR3: CASSTRGSMSYEQYF
size: NA; D: NA; J: TRBJ1-3; V: TRBV15; DNA: TGTGCCACCAGCATAAACGGGCTGGACGCTGGAAACACCATATATTTT; CDR3: CATSINGLDAGNTIYF
size: NA; D: TRBD1; J: TRBJ1-1; V: TRBV25-1; DNA: TGTGCCAGCAGAACACACCGGGACAGCTTGGGGATTCGCACTGAAGCTTTCTTT; CDR3: CASRTHRDSLGIRTEAFF
size: NA; D: TRBD1; J: TRBJ1-2; V: TRBV18; DNA: TGTGCCAGCTCACCACTGCAAGACAGGGGGGACGGCTACACCTTC; CDR3: CASSPLQDRGDGYTF
size: NA; D: NA; J: TRBJ2-5; V: TRBV10-1; DNA: TGCGCCAGCAGTGAGTCGACATTGAGTTACCAAGAGACCCAGTACTTC; CDR3: CASSESTLSYQETQYF
size: NA; D: NA; J: TRBJ1-2; V: TRBV19; DNA: TGTGCCAGTACTGGGACCCAGTATGGCTACACCTTC; CDR3: CASTGTQYGYTF
size: NA; D: NA; J: TRBJ1-2; V: TRBV9; DNA: TGTGCCAGCAGCCACCCGCAGGGAGAGCCATCTAACTATGGCTACACCTTC; CDR3: CASSHPQGEPSNYGYTF